Presented here are 23 T cell receptor beta chains from one specimen sequenced in a study of blood T cell repertoires in COVID-19. Repertoires were generated with immunoSEQ multiplex PCR, while TCRdb's copy carries only in-frame clones and drops some. The data hold about 54,000 clones, with around 90% observed a single time. Input material: peripheral blood. All receptors come from a human donor in a cohort sampled during active COVID-19.

The chain recombines TRBV19 with TRBJ1-4, with 10 bases lining up with TRBD1. Per the germline V gene, CDR1 is LNHDA and CDR2 is SQIVND (reference sequence). Trimming took 6 bases from V and 5 from J; bases not matched to a gene: 3. The CDR3 is made up of 14 amino acids. CDR3 in amino acids: CASSGDRGNEKLFF. DNA of the CDR3: TGTGCCAGTAGCGGGGACAGGGGCAATGAAAAACTGTTTTTT.

In this sample, this clone turned up once. The V call is TRBV19, the J call TRBJ2-7; TRBD1 is a possible D gene (6 bases). This CDR3 has 14 residues. Trimming took 5 bases from V and 2 from J, leaving 13 bases between them. In germline, CDR1 is LNHDA, CDR2 SQIVND (reference sequence). The CDR3: CASSSQGDTYEQYF. The CDR3 nucleotides are TGTGCCAGTAGTTCACAGGGAGACACCTACGAGCAGTACTTC.

This clone was counted only a few times. The chain employs TRBV10-1 and TRBJ2-2, with 9 bases identical to TRBD2. Germline lookup yields CDR1 WNHNN and CDR2 SYGVQD (reference sequence). Unmatched junction bases numbered 7, after V lost 5 bases and J lost 6 bases. The CDR3 covers 15 residues. Here the CDR3 DNA reads TGCGCCAGCAGTAGGGCTAGCGGGAAGGCCGGGGAGCTGTTTTTT. This codes for CASSRASGKAGELFF.

This rearrangement joins TRBV6-6 to TRBJ2-5; the match to TRBD2 covers 11 bases. Germline V gene lookup returns CDR1 MNHNY and CDR2 SVGAGI (reference sequence). The CDR3 is 15 residues long. V trimming: 6 bases; J trimming: 5 bases; junction bases outside the gene matches: 8. The CDR3 here is CASRSSGGARETQYF. CDR3 sequence (DNA): TGTGCCAGCAGAAGTAGCGGGGGGGCTCGGGAGACCCAGTACTTC.

J is TRBJ1-6 and V is TRBV7-8; 7 nucleotides agree with TRBD1. The CDR3 totals 15 residues. The ends lost 5 bases at V and 7 bases at J; junction bases unmatched: 8. Germline CDR1 is SGHVS and CDR2 is FQNEAQ. As DNA, the CDR3 is TGTGCCAGCAGCCGGGACAGAACGGCCAATTCACCCCTCCACTTT. Translating gives CASSRDRTANSPLHF.

The table lists this clone with a few counts. The chain couples TRBV2 to TRBJ2-2; D not resolved. Germline CDR1 is SNHLY and CDR2 is FYNNEI. The ends were cut back, 6 bases at V and 2 bases at J, with 13 bases in the middle. The CDR3 is 15 residues long. The CDR3 loop is CASRGAGGNTGELFF. DNA for the CDR3: TGTGCCAGCAGAGGTGCTGGCGGCAACACCGGGGAGCTGTTTTTT.

V usage is TRBV5-4 and J usage is TRBJ1-4; 8 bases are shared with TRBD1. Germline loops: CDR1 SGHNT, CDR2 YYREEE (reference sequence). The length of the CDR3 is 14 residues. V lost 4 bases to trimming and J lost 8 bases; unmatched junction nucleotides: 7. The CDR3 loop reads CASSTRGQGEKLFF. DNA of the CDR3: TGTGCCAGCAGCACCAGGGGGCAGGGAGAAAAACTGTTTTTT.

A single count supports this clone. At one end, the junction sequence differs from germline, possibly due to a read error. The V call is TRBV3-1 (or the pseudogene TRBV3-2), the J call TRBJ2-3; D is possibly TRBD2 (5 bases). This CDR3 region has 11 residues. Germline V gives CDR1 LGHDT, CDR2 YNNKEL (reference sequence). CDR3 nucleotides: TGTGCCAGCAGCCAAGAAAGCTGGACTTTTTTT. Translating it yields CASSQESWTFF.

CDR3 loop: CASSQDQGRGTAFF. CDR3 bases: TGCGCCAGCAGCCAAGATCAAGGTAGGGGAACAGCTTTCTTT. The J gene is TRBJ1-1, the V gene TRBV4-3; TRBD1 might be the D (5 bases). Deletions cut 0 bases from V and 10 bases from J, with 15 bases between. The germline V gene has CDR1 LGHNA and CDR2 YSLEER. This CDR3 is 14 amino acids long.

The gene calls are TRBV7-9 and TRBJ2-3; 11 positions match TRBD1. The CDR3 contains 15 residues. V shed 6 bases and J 5 bases; nucleotides not matched to a gene: 7. The germline V gene encodes CDR1 SEHNR and CDR2 FQNEAQ (reference sequence). The CDR3 nucleotides read TGTGCCAGCAGACCGGACAGGGGGCATGGAGATACGCAGTATTTT. Protein product: CASRPDRGHGDTQYF.

This clone has a single count. The CDR3 nucleotides read TGCGCCAGCAGAGCGAGCCCGGTCTATGAAAAACTGTTTTTT. It translates to CASRASPVYEKLFF. This chain joins TRBV5-1 and TRBJ1-4; D remains ambiguous. Germline CDR1 is SGHRS and CDR2 is YFSETQ. The CDR3 is 14 amino acids. Trimming shortened V by 5 bases and J by 6 bases, and 14 bases separated the two germline ends.

This chain links TRBV19 with TRBJ2-1, with 8 positions matching TRBD2. Germline V gives CDR1 LNHDA, CDR2 SQIVND (reference sequence). Trimming removed 6 bases from V and 1 base from J; junction bases left unmatched: 5. The CDR3 loop spans 15 amino acids. The CDR3 sequence is CASSRTSYSYNEQFF. The CDR3 DNA reads as TGTGCCAGTAGCCGGACTAGCTATTCCTACAATGAGCAGTTCTTC.

The J gene is TRBJ2-5, the V gene TRBV18; TRBD1 aligns across 8 bases. V was pared by 2 bases and J by 4 bases, with 6 bases of the junction left unmatched. The CDR3 totals 15 residues. Germline CDR1 and CDR2: KGHSH and LQKENI. CDR3 coding DNA: TGTGCCAGCTCACCAATAGCACAGGGGGTAGAGACCCAGTACTTC. Translated: CASSPIAQGVETQYF. The full variable domain, in which reference TRBV18 and TRBJ2-5 provide the parts outside the CDR3, is NAGVMQNPRHLVRRRGQEARLRCSPMKGHSHVYWYRQLPEEGLKFMVYLQKENIIDESGMPKERFSAEFPKEGPSILRIQQVVRGDSAAYFCASSPIAQGVETQYFGPGTRLLVL.

V gene TRBV19 combines with J gene TRBJ1-6; D remains unclear. This CDR3 region has 15 residues. Germline CDR1 reads LNHDA; CDR2 reads SQIVND (reference sequence). Trimming took 4 bases from V and 0 from J, leaving 7 bases between them. CDR3 residues: CASSSVSSYNSPLHF. The CDR3, as DNA: TGTGCCAGTAGTAGCGTGAGCTCCTATAATTCACCCCTCCACTTT.

The V call is TRBV27, the J call TRBJ2-7, with TRBD1 matching 8 bases. This CDR3 region has 14 residues. The germline gives CDR1 MNHEY, CDR2 SMNVEV (reference sequence). Unmatched junction bases numbered 8, after V lost 5 bases and J lost 5 bases. CDR3 residues: CASSMGQARDEQYF. In nucleotides, the CDR3 is TGTGCCAGCAGTATGGGACAGGCTCGGGACGAGCAGTACTTC.

The rearrangement joins TRBV10-1 to TRBJ2-1; possibly TRBD2 for D (6 bases). V lost 2 bases, J lost 10 bases, and 15 bases lay in between. This CDR3 is 14 amino acids long. Germline loops: CDR1 WNHNN, CDR2 SYGVQD (reference sequence). The CDR3 spells CASSEGGIVSEQFF. In DNA, the CDR3 is TGCGCCAGCAGTGAGGGGGGGATAGTTAGCGAGCAGTTCTTC.

This chain links TRBV6-6 with TRBJ1-1; D call uncertain. This CDR3 region has 14 residues. Germline V gene data show CDR1 as MNHNY and CDR2 as SVGAGI (reference sequence). V lost 7 bases, J lost 1 base, and 13 bases lay in between. The CDR3 region is CASTIDAENTEAFF. CDR3 bases: TGTGCCAGCACCATCGATGCGGAGAACACTGAAGCTTTCTTT.

This clone was counted a single time. The rearrangement links TRBV5-5 to TRBJ1-2; the D is unclear. The germline gives CDR1 SGHKS, CDR2 YYEKEE (reference sequence). The CDR3 sequence is 13 residues long. V gave up 0 bases and J gave up 8 bases, with 11 bases separating them. The CDR3 nucleotides read TGTGCCAGCAGCTTGGGGGCCTTGCAGGGCTACACCTTC. Amino acid sequence: CASSLGALQGYTF. Variable domain in full (rest from reference TRBV5-5 and TRBJ1-2): DAGVTQSPTHLIKTRGQQVTLRCSPISGHKSVSWYQQVLGQGPQFIFQYYEKEERGRGNFPDRFSARQFPNYSSELNVNALLLGDSALYLCASSLGALQGYTFGSGTRLTVV.

The J gene is TRBJ1-5, the V gene TRBV4-3; tentatively, D is TRBD1 (6 bases). CDR3 length: 15 residues. Germline CDR1 is LGHNA and CDR2 is YSLEER. The germline V and J ends were trimmed by 2 bases and 7 bases, with 15 bases remaining between them. The CDR3 here is CASSQTRGGRQPQHF. CDR3 sequence (DNA): TGCGCCAGCAGCCAAACTCGCGGGGGGCGACAGCCCCAGCATTTT.

This chain uses TRBV5-4 with TRBJ1-1; a possible D gene is TRBD1 (5 bases). The V and J ends lost 4 bases and 1 base respectively, with 11 bases between them. CDR1 is SGHNT and CDR2 is YYREEE in the germline V gene (reference sequence). This CDR3 contains 14 residues. CDR3 in amino acids: CASSAGRRNTEAFF. The CDR3 nucleotides are TGTGCCAGCAGCGCGGGACGGAGGAACACTGAAGCTTTCTTT.

A single count supports this clone. V usage is TRBV6-5 and J usage is TRBJ2-7; 8 bases are a match to TRBD1. This CDR3 is built from 13 residues. The V segment lost 6 bases and the J segment 2 bases; nucleotides outside the gene matches: 3. Germline assignment: CDR1 MNHEY and CDR2 SVGAGI. CDR3 in amino acids: CASRQGQAYEQYF. The CDR3, as DNA: TGTGCCAGCAGGCAGGGACAGGCCTACGAGCAGTACTTC.

The chain carries TRBV4-3 and TRBJ1-4; the match to TRBD1 covers 7 bases. This CDR3 has 15 residues. Germline lookup yields CDR1 LGHNA and CDR2 YSLEER. V lost 3 bases and J lost 0; bases outside the gene matches: 1. CDR3 sequence reads: CASSQQGATNEKLFF. In DNA, the CDR3 is TGCGCCAGCAGCCAGCAGGGGGCAACTAATGAAAAACTGTTTTTT.

The chain links TRBV15 to TRBJ1-1; D is unresolved. This CDR3 is 14 amino acids long. Germline V gene data show CDR1 as LNHNV and CDR2 as YYDKDF (reference sequence). V lost 0 bases and J lost 5, with 10 bases in between. The CDR3 protein is CATSRDVGGTEAFF. Here the CDR3 DNA reads TGTGCCACCAGCAGAGATGTAGGCGGGACTGAAGCTTTCTTT.